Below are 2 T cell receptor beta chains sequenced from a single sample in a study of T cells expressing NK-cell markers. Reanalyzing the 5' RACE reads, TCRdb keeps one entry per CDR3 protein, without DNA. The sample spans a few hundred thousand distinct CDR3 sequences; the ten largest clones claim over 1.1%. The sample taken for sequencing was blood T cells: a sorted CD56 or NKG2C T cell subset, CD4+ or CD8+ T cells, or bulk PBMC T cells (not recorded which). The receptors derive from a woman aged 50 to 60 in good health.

This CDR3 reads CSVGTSSGSYNEQFF. The V gene is TRBV20-1, the J gene TRBJ2-1; lacking DNA, the TRBD2 call made by TCRdb goes unchecked. This CDR3 has 15 residues. The V gene's germline CDR1 is DFQATT and CDR2 SNEGSKA (reference sequence).

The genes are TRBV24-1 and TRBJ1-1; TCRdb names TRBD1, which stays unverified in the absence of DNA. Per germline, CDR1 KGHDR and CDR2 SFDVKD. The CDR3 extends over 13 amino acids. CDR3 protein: CATRQGLNTEAFF.